The T cell receptor beta chain described here comes from a study of T-cell memory formation after mild COVID-19. TCRdb reprocessed the 5' RACE reads with MiXCR, giving one entry per CDR3 protein. This sample has 150,000 to 200,000 distinct CDR3 sequences, with roughly 20% found just once. This clonotype has only a few counts. The germline V gene has CDR1 MNHNS and CDR2 SASEGT. This CDR3 has 14 amino acids. The trim removed 4 bases at V and 3 bases at J, leaving 5 bases unmatched. The chain joins TRBV6-1 to TRBJ2-7, with TRBD2 identical over 8 bases. This TCR derives from a man aged 18 to 30 who had mild COVID-19 (a few samples of this study predate the infection). Cell type and time point are not known. Sequencing was performed on PBMCs or a T cell subset sorted from them (not recorded which). The CDR3 coding sequence is TGTGCCAGCAGTGGGCTAGCGGGTCACTACGAGCAGTACTTC. Translated, it gives CASSGLAGHYEQYF.